This T cell receptor (beta chain) was found in a study of CD8 T cells in Susac syndrome. Study overall: Patients with Susac syndrome, at blood draw, were therapy-naive, on corticosteroids, or on intravenous immunoglobulin alone. General study results and limits: The study conceded that its TCR sequencing and HLA analysis involved relatively few individuals.

V shed 6 bases and J shed 0 bases, with 9 bases lying between them. This CDR3 has 13 residues. CDR1 and CDR2 (germline): SGHRS, YFSETQ. Notes on this clonotype: Antigen: not known.

With random hexamers, 0.5 to 1 ug RNA was reverse transcribed. Via MiXCR, TCRdb re-called the immunoSEQ multiplex PCR reads, giving one row per CDR3 protein. The table lists around 170,000 distinct CDR3 sequences, roughly 94% of them singletons. This sequence originates from a human donor with Susac syndrome. Sample: CD8+ T cells from PBMCs. The chain carries TRBV5-1 and TRBJ1-1; D not certain. This chain's CDR3 is CASTPSLNTEAFF. CDR3 nucleotides: TGCGCCAGCACTCCGAGTTTGAACACTGAAGCTTTCTTT.